This entry is about one T cell receptor (beta chain). The antigen remains unidentified. The data are from a study of cytomegalovirus exposure and HLA in healthy donors. Whole-study context: Of the donors genotyped, about 410 in all, over 80% fell in the Caucasian-associated ancestry cluster.

Overall study results and limits: Serostatus for CMV was the only available immune exposure information. Across donors, sequencing depth was assumed by presence/absence analyses to be roughly uniform.

Amplification used 60 Vbeta primers and 13 Jbeta primers. This table comes from immunoSEQ multiplex PCR, and its TCRdb copy is limited to in-frame clones, with some not included. This repertoire shows fewer than 200,000 clones, roughly 80% found once; its top ten account for about 1.3%. Losses at the gene ends were 0 bases for V and 8 bases for J; bases not matched to a gene: 4. This CDR3 comprises 15 residues. Germline assignment: CDR1 SGDLS and CDR2 YYNGEE. J is TRBJ1-6 and V is TRBV9; 8 bases map to TRBD1. Specimen: PBMCs. This receptor was taken from a man younger than 40 in good health and CMV-seronegative. The CDR3 loop is CASSVGTGWDSPLHF. CDR3 in DNA: TGTGCCAGCAGCGTAGGGACAGGGTGGGATTCACCCCTCCACTTT.